The clone carrying this TCR beta chain was recorded at least ten times. The TCR beta library used iRepertoire HTBI primers with Arm-PCR amplification of CDR3. TCRdb fed the multiplex PCR reads into MiXCR, producing one record per CDR3 protein. The sample lists over 450,000 distinct CDR3 sequences, more than 10% seen once, with over 7% in the top ten. Time point here: newly diagnosed GD, antithyroid drugs for less than 3 months. With RNA extracted from PBMCs as input, the TCR library was made. This specimen comes from a study of regulatory T cells in long-lasting Graves disease. This CDR3 contains 12 residues. V lost 7 bases, J lost 4 bases, and 10 bases lay in between. The germline V gene has CDR1 SGHVS and CDR2 FQNEAQ. The sample also formed part of further work on T cells in Graves' hyperthyroidism and ophthalmopathy.

Sequenced material: peripheral blood mononuclear cells (PBMCs), taken at new diagnosis, from a patient treated with antithyroid drugs. The receptor's source is a woman younger than 45 with Graves disease. The chain has TRBV7-8 and TRBJ1-1; the D is unclear. CDR3 in DNA: TGTGCCAGCACCCACTTAGTCACTGAAGCTTTCTTT. This sequence encodes CASTHLVTEAFF.